This TCR beta chain was sequenced during a study of T cell responses to AZD1222 COVID-19 vaccine. As for this clone: Its antigen is as yet unknown.

Profiling relied on immunoSEQ multiplex PCR, and the TCRdb table lists in-frame clones only, not all of them. This sample has 190,000 or so clones; 70% to 90% occur once, and the top ten carry 25% to 30%. The length of the CDR3 is 11 residues. Germline assignment: CDR1 SEHNR and CDR2 FQNEAQ (reference sequence). V gave up 6 bases and J gave up 6 bases, with 9 bases separating them. Study-wide results and limits: A mostly white British donor set with more females was recruited, and clonal diversity was possibly underestimated. Repertoires in all cases were sampled only once the peak T cell response had passed.

The sample was peripheral blood, taken 28 days after the second AZD1222 dose. The chain is built from TRBV7-9 and TRBJ2-7; maybe TRBD2 (6 bases). This clonotype was sampled from an adult who received the AZD1222 COVID-19 vaccine. In DNA form, the CDR3 reads TGTGCCAGCAGTCCCGGGAGCGAGCAGTACTTC. Protein product: CASSPGSEQYF.